The T cell receptor beta chain described here comes from a study of T cells in Graves' hyperthyroidism and ophthalmopathy. Study as a whole: Any treatment followed the collection of peripheral blood at initial diagnosis. General study results and limits: Blood held most thyroid clonotypes expanded above 0.001 frequency.

This clonotype was picked up many times. Its specificity is unknown. Ophthalmopathy in the patients scored at least 3 on Clinical Activity Score and at least 4 on NOSPECS grade, lasting under 3 months. V shed 6 bases and J shed 2 bases, with 8 bases lying between them. The CDR3 is made up of 12 amino acids. CDR1 and CDR2 from the germline V gene are MNHEY and SMNVEV (reference sequence). What was amplified from RNA transcripts were TCR beta CDR3 regions. First-round RT-PCR with HTBI primers amplified the TCR CDR3 region. Each CDR3 protein gets one entry after TCRdb re-called the multiplex PCR reads with MiXCR. The sample carries about 350,000 distinct CDR3 sequences, about a sixth recorded once.

This rearrangement joins TRBV27 to TRBJ2-7; D gene uncertain. Material: blood. The sequence was obtained from a woman in her 40s with Graves' ophthalmopathy. The CDR3 nucleotides are TGTGCCAGCAGCCGCTCACCCTACGAGCAGTACTTC. It specifies CASSRSPYEQYF.